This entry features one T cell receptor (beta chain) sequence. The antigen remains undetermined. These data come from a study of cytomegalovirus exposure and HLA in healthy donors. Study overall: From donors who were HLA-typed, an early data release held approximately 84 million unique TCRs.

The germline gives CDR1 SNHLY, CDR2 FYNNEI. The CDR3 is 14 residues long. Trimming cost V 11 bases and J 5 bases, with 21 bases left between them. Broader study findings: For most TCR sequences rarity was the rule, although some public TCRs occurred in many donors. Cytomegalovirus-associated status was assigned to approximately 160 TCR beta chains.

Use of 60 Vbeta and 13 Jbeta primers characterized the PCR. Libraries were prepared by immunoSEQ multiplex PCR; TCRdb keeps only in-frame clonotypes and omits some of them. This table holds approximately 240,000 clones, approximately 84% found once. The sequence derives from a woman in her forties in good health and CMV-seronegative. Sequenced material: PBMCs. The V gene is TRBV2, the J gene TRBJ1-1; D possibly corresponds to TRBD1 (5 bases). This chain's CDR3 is CAARFYRGRTEAFF. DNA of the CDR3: TGTGCCGCCAGATTTTACCGGGGGAGAACTGAAGCTTTCTTT.